The 4 T cell receptor beta chains below come from one sample, sequenced in a study of spatial heterogeneity in lung cancer. Whole-study results and caveats: Tumoral mutation counts were tracked by counts of expanded intratumoral alpha and beta TCRs.

Their cognate antigens are unknown. MiXCR, run by TCRdb on the 5' RACE reads, gives a single entry per CDR3 protein. The sample has about 1,500 distinct CDR3 sequences, 8% to 10% seen once; the top ten hold roughly 38%. Time point in this sample: sample taken at primary tumor resection. Specimen: lung tumor tissue, collected at surgery. The receptors stem from a female donor with early-stage non-small cell lung cancer.

This clonotype is termed large. In a library made to pick up alpha chains, this beta chain is a stray read with a size that means little. V gene TRBV4-3 combines with J gene TRBJ1-1; no definite D call. The germline V gene has CDR1 LGHNA and CDR2 YSLEER. The V end was cut by 0 bases, the J end by 3 bases, with 11 bases between. The CDR3 runs 15 residues. CDR3 in amino acids: CASSQEMVSYTEAFF. CDR3 sequence (DNA): TGCGCCAGCAGCCAAGAAATGGTCTCTTACACTGAAGCTTTCTTT.

This clonotype appeared many times. This beta chain is off target for a library built for alpha chains, so its abundance means little. This chain connects TRBV5-5 to TRBJ2-7; 8 bases align to TRBD1. This CDR3 contains 15 residues. Germline trimming cut 2 bases from V and 5 bases from J; bases unmatched to any gene: 9. Looked up from germline, CDR1 is SGHKS and CDR2 is YYEKEE (reference sequence). The CDR3 DNA is TGTGCCAGCAGCTTATCGCCAGGGGGCCTACACGAGCAGTACTTC. Protein sequence: CASSLSPGGLHEQYF.

This clonotype has more than one count but fewer than ten. Within a library made for alpha chains, this beta chain is off target, and its count is uninformative. This sequence joins TRBV3-1 and TRBJ2-2; TRBD2 might be the D (5 bases). CDR1 and CDR2 from the germline V gene are LGHDT and YNNKEL (reference sequence). The CDR3 length is 14 residues. The germline V and J ends were trimmed by 4 bases and 4 bases, with 10 bases remaining between them. The CDR3 DNA follows: TGTGCCAGCAGCCTTGTCCGGGGCACCGGGGAGCTGTTTTTT. Its translation: CASSLVRGTGELFF.

This clonotype turned up a few times. Since the library was made to target alpha chains, this beta chain is a stray read and its abundance is not meaningful. The V and J genes are TRBV29-1 and TRBJ2-5; D assignment may be TRBD1 or TRBD2 (6 bases each). The CDR3 extends over 15 amino acids. Trimming pared 0 bases from V and 2 bases from J, leaving 13 bases between. CDR1 SQVTM and CDR2 ANQGSEA come from the germline V gene. The CDR3 nucleotides read TGCAGCGTTGAAGATGGAGGGACACGACAAGAGACCCAGTACTTC. As protein: CSVEDGGTRQETQYF. Combining the CDR3 with reference TRBV29-1 and TRBJ2-5 gives the whole variable domain SAVISQKPSRDICQRGTSLTIQCQVDSQVTMMFWYRQQPGQSLTLIATANQGSEATYESGFVIDKFPISRPNLTFSTLTVSNMSPEDSSIYLCSVEDGGTRQETQYFGPGTRLLVL.